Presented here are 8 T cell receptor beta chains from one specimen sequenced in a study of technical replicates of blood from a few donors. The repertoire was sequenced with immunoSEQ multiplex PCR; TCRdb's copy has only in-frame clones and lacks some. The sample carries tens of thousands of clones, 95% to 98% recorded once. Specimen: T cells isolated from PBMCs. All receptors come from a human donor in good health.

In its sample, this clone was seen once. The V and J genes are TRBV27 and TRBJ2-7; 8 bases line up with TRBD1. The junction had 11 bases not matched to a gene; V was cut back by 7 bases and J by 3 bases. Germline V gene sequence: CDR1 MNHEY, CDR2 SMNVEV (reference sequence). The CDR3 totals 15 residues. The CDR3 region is CASKVGTGGIYEQYF. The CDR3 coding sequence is TGTGCCAGCAAGGTCGGCACAGGGGGGATCTACGAGCAGTACTTC.

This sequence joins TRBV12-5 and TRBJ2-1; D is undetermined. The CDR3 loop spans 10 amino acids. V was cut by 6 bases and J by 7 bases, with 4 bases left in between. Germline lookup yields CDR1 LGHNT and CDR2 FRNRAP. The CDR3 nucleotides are TGTGCTAGTGGCTTAAATGAGCAGTTCTTC. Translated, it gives CASGLNEQFF.

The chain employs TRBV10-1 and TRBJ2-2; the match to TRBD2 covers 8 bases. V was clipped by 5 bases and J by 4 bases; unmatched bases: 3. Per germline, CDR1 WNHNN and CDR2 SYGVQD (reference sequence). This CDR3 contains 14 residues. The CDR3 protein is CASSKAGATGELFF. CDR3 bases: TGCGCCAGCAGTAAAGCGGGAGCCACCGGGGAGCTGTTTTTT.

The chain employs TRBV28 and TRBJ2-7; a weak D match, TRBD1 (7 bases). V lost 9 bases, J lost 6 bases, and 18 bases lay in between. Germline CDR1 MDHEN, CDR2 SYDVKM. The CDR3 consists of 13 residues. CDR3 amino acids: CASVRDSSSEQYF. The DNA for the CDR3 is TGTGCCAGTGTGCGGGACAGTTCTTCCGAGCAGTACTTC.

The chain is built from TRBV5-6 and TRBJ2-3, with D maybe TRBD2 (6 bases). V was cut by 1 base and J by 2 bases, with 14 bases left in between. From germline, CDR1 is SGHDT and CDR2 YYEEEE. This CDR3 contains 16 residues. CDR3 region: CASSLSRDLYTDTQYF. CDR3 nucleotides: TGTGCCAGCAGCTTGTCCCGGGACTTATACACAGATACGCAGTATTTT.

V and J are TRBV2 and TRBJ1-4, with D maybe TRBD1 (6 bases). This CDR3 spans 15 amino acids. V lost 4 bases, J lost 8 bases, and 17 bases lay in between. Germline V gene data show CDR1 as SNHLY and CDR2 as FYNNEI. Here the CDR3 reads CASSATGTRREKLFF. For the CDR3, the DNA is TGTGCCAGCAGTGCTACAGGGACGAGGAGAGAAAAACTGTTTTTT.

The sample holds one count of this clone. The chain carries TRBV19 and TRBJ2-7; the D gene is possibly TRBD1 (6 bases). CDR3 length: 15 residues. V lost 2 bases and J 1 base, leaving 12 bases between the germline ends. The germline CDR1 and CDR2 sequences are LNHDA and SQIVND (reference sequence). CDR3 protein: CASSITGTPSYEQYF. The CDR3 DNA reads TGTGCCAGTAGTATAACGGGGACACCATCCTACGAGCAGTACTTC.

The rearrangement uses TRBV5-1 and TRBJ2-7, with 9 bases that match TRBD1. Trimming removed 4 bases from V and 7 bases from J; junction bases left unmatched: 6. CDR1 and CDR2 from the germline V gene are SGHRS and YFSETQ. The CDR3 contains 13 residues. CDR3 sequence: CASSPGQGGEQYF. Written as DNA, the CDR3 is TGCGCCAGCAGCCCGGGACAGGGTGGGGAGCAGTACTTC.